This T cell receptor beta chain was retrieved from a study of neurological immune-mediated disorders. Study at large: There were around 35 multiple sclerosis patients; 31 were relapsing-remitting and 3 were secondary progressive.

In its sample, this clonotype was seen many times. Its target is not known. Time point specified: longitudinal time-point 2. The study built unsorted libraries from 2 million PBMCs kept at -80 C. The cDNA was produced through 5'RACE with 10-nucleotide random UMIs. TCRdb itself ran the 5' RACE reads through MiXCR, one entry per CDR3 protein. This sample has roughly 80,000 distinct CDR3 sequences, with about 5% found just once. V lost 5 bases to trimming and J lost 7 bases, with 14 bases between them. This CDR3 is built from 14 residues. Germline V gene data show CDR1 as SGHVS and CDR2 as FQNEAQ. Overall study findings and caveats: Multiple sclerosis was found to have the least TCR clonal expansion, below healthy controls, and HTLV-1-associated myelopathy the most.

The chain joins TRBV7-8 to TRBJ1-4, with D uncertain. The TCR originated in a woman in her sixties with multiple sclerosis. Sequenced: PBMCs. CDR3 protein: CASSPGWAGEKLFF. The CDR3 DNA reads TGTGCCAGCAGCCCCGGGTGGGCAGGTGAAAAACTGTTTTTT.